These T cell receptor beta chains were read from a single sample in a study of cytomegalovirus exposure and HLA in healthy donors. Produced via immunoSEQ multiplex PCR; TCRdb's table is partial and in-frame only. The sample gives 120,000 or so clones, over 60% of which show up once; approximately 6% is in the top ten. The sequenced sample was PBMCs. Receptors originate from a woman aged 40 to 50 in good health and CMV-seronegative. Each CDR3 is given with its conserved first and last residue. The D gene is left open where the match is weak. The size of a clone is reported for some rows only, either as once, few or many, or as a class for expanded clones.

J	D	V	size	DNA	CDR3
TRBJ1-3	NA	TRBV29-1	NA	TGCAGCGTTGTTCTACTAGGGTACGGAAACAGCATATATTTT	CSVVLLGYGNSIYF
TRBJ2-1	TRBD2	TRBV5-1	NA	TGCGCCAGCAGCCTAGGACTAGCCTCAATAAATGAGCAGTTCTTC	CASSLGLASINEQFF
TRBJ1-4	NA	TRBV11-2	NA	TGTGCCAGCAGCTCCTCCCCGCGTCCTAATAATGAAAAACTGTTTTTT	CASSSSPRPNNEKLFF
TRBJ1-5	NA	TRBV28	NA	TGTGCCAGCAGTGGGCCGAAGGGGGTCCTTAGCAATCAGCCCCAGCATTTT	CASSGPKGVLSNQPQHF
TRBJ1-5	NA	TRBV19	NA	TGTGCCAGTAGCATGGGGGGGAATTTGAATCAGCCCCAGCATTTT	CASSMGGNLNQPQHF
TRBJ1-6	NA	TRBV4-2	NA	TGTGCCAGCAGCCAAGACACAGGGATTTCACCCCTCCACTTT	CASSQDTGISPLHF
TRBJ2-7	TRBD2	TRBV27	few	TGTGCCAGCAGTTTAGTGAGTAGCGGGAGCTCCTACGAGCAGTACTTC	CASSLVSSGSSYEQYF
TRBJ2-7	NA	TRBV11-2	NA	TGTGCCAGCAGCTTAGTTCCGGGGGAGCAGTACTTC	CASSLVPGEQYF
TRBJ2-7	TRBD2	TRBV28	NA	TGTGCCAGCAGTCCCCCTGGACTAGCGGGAGGCCTCGAGCAGTACTTC	CASSPPGLAGGLEQYF
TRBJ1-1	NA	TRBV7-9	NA	TGTGCCAGCAGCCCCCCCGGGAGGGGTGATGAAGCTTTCTTT	CASSPPGRGDEAFF
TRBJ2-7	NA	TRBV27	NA	TGTGCCAGCAGTGTGGACTACATATTCTCCTACGAGCAGTACTTC	CASSVDYIFSYEQYF
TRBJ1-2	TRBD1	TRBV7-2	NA	TGTGCCAGCACTCGTGGCGGGACAGGGGGTGGCTACACCTTC	CASTRGGTGGGYTF
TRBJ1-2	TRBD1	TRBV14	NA	TGTGCCAGCAGCCAGGACAGGGCATATGGCTACACCTTC	CASSQDRAYGYTF
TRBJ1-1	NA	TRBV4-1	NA	TGCGCCAGCAGCCAGGGCGGGGGGGGGAACACTGAAGCTTTCTTT	CASSQGGGGNTEAFF
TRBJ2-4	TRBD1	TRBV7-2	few	TGTGCCAGCAGCACCGGGACAGGGCCCCATTTGGCCTTC	CASSTGTGPHLAF
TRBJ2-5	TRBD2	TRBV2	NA	TGTGCCAGCAGTGAAATGGATCTAGCGGTGGGACAAGAGACCCAGTACTTC	CASSEMDLAVGQETQYF
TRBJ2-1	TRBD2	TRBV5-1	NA	TGCGCCAGCAGTAAGGTAGCGGGGAATGAGCAGTTCTTC	CASSKVAGNEQFF
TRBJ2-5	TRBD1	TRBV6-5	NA	TGTGCCAGCAGTTACTCGGGACAGGGTGGCCAAGAGACCCAGTACTTC	CASSYSGQGGQETQYF
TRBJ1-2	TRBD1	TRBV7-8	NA	TGTGCCAGCAGCTTTAGACCACTTCCGGGACAGGGGGACCTGGGGGGCTACACCTTC	CASSFRPLPGQGDLGGYTF
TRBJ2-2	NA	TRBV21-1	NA	TGTGCCAGCAGCAAAATTAATTCGAACACCGGGGAGCTGTTTTTT	CASSKINSNTGELFF
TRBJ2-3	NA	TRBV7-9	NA	TGTGCCAGCAGCACGCGGACAGGAGGGAGCACAGATACGCAGTATTTT	CASSTRTGGSTDTQYF
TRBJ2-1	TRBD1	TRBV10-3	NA	TGTGCCATGTCGCCGGGACAGGGACAGGAGCAGTTCTTC	CAMSPGQGQEQFF
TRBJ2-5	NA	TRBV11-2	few	TGTGCCAGCAGCTTAACCCCCTCTACCGGGGAGTACTTC	CASSLTPSTGEYF
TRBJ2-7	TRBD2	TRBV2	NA	TGTGCCAGCAGAGCCCTAGCGGACCCCTCCTACGAGCAGTACTTC	CASRALADPSYEQYF
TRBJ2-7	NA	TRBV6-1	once	TGTGCCAGCAGTGAAATGCACAGCTACGAGCAGTACTTC	CASSEMHSYEQYF
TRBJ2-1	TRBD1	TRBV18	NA	TGTGCCAGCTCACCAGGGACAGGGCCATCTGGTGAGCAGTTCTTC	CASSPGTGPSGEQFF
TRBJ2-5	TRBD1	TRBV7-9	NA	TGTTCCAGCAGCCACCCTCGTACAGGGGGTGCGATGGAGACCCAGTACTTC	CSSSHPRTGGAMETQYF
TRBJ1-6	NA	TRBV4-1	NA	TGCGCCAGCAGCCAAGAGGTAGGAGATTCGGCTTCACCCCTCCACTTT	CASSQEVGDSASPLHF
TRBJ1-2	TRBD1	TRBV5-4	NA	TGTGCCAGCAGCTTGGGTGGGACAGGCGCCGGAATAGATGGCTACACCTTC	CASSLGGTGAGIDGYTF
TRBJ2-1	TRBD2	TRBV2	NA	TGTGCCAGCACCAAAGAGGGCGGGAGAGGCAATGAGCAGTTCTTC	CASTKEGGRGNEQFF
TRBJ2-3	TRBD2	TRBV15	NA	TGTGCCACCAGCAGCCTATTAGCGGGCAACACAGATACGCAGTATTTT	CATSSLLAGNTDTQYF